This T cell receptor beta chain came from a study of shared clonotypes between healthy human individuals. Sequencing was performed with immunoSEQ multiplex PCR; in TCRdb, only in-frame clones are kept and a portion is missing. The sample contains 400,000 to 500,000 clones, approximately 79% of which appear only once. Every one of the donors was a Caucasian adult that lived in Nashville, Tennessee. Turning to this clone: Its antigen is undetermined.

Study results and limitations: Clonotype sharing among donors was expected to depend on sequencing depth. Researchers sampled only blood; tissue repertoires likely differ.

The receptor was derived from a woman aged 35 to 49 in good health. Some clones in this sample may be carry-over from other donors' samples. Input material: PBMCs.

The CDR3 is CASHPGGHLYEQYF. In DNA, the CDR3 is TGTGCCAGCCATCCGGGGGGACACCTCTACGAGCAGTACTTC. The rearrangement uses TRBV27 and TRBJ2-7, with D perhaps TRBD2 (7 bases). The CDR3 is 14 residues long. The V gene lost 8 bases and the J gene lost 3 bases, with 17 bases spanning the gap. Germline V lookup: CDR1 MNHEY, CDR2 SMNVEV (reference sequence).